These T cell receptor beta chains were read from a single sample in a study of T cells in Graves' hyperthyroidism and ophthalmopathy. TCRdb processed the multiplex PCR reads anew with MiXCR; each CDR3 protein has one entry. The sample shows a few hundred thousand distinct CDR3 sequences, 15% to 19% of them seen only once. The sequencing sample was made of blood. The receptors were sampled from a woman aged 25 to 45 with Graves' hyperthyroidism. Each CDR3 is given with its conserved first and last residue. Fields, in order: clone size, D gene, J gene, V gene, CDR3 DNA, CDR3 protein. A D gene is named only where the DNA matches it firmly. The size of a clone is reported for some rows only, either as once, few or many, or as a class for expanded clones.

. TRBD2 TRBJ2-1 TRBV27 TGTGCCAGCAGAGAGGGAGGGCCTCAGGAGTTCTTC CASREGGPQEFF
few . TRBJ2-2 TRBV19 TGTGCCAGTAGTATTCAACAGAGTAACACCGGGGAGCTGTTTTTT CASSIQQSNTGELFF
. TRBD1 TRBJ1-4 TRBV10-3 TGTGCCATCAGTGAGTCGATGGTGGACAGGGACGAAAAACTGTTTTTT CAISESMVDRDEKLFF
many TRBD2 TRBJ2-3 TRBV6-1 TGTGCCAGCGGCGAGAGCCTAGCGGGGCCCACAGATACGCAGTATTTT CASGESLAGPTDTQYF
many TRBD2 TRBJ2-3 TRBV5-1 TGCGCCAGCAGCTTCGGACTAGCGGGAGTCCCAGATACGCAGTATTTT CASSFGLAGVPDTQYF
few . TRBJ1-1 TRBV12-3/TRBV12-4 TGTGCCACCATAAGCGGTCCTGAAGCTTTCTTT CATISGPEAFF
. . TRBJ2-1 TRBV19 TGTGCCAGTAGTATCCAGGCCTACAATGAGCAGTTCTTC CASSIQAYNEQFF
. TRBD2 TRBJ2-5 TRBV20-1 TGCAGTGCGGAAAGCGGGAGGGAGTCAGAGACCCAGTACTTC CSAESGRESETQYF
many TRBD1 TRBJ2-2 TRBV12-3/TRBV12-4 TGTGCCAGCAGTTTCCCCAGGGGACAGGGAGATACCGGGGAGCTGTTTTTT CASSFPRGQGDTGELFF
. . TRBJ2-7 TRBV2 TGTGCCAGCAGCGAGAACAGGGTGATGTTCGGGGACGAGCAGTACTTC CASSENRVMFGDEQYF
many . TRBJ1-4 TRBV5-5 TGTGCCAGCAGCCTAGCACCCGGCAGGCCAACTAATGAAAAACTGTTTTTT CASSLAPGRPTNEKLFF
many . TRBJ2-1 TRBV5-6 TGTGCCAGCAGCTCCCTGTCCGGCAATGAGCAGTTCTTC CASSSLSGNEQFF
many . TRBJ2-7 TRBV7-2 TGTGCCAGCAGCTTAACAGTAGGCGAGCAGTACTTC CASSLTVGEQYF
few TRBD1 TRBJ1-1 TRBV4-1 TGCGCCAGCAGCCAATCACGAACAGGGGGCATTAGGGCTTTCTTT CASSQSRTGGIRAFF